Presented here are 19 T cell receptor beta chains from one specimen sequenced in a study of blood T cell repertoires in COVID-19. The protocol was immunoSEQ multiplex PCR, while the TCRdb copy is restricted to in-frame clones and leaves out a portion. The table lists 95,000 to 150,000 clones, about nine tenths of them singletons. The material sequenced was peripheral blood. All receptors derive from a man aged 40-55 years with acute or convalescent COVID-19.

The chain links TRBV29-1 to TRBJ1-2, with D perhaps TRBD1 (6 bases). Germline V gene data show CDR1 as SQVTM and CDR2 as ANQGSEA. Trimming removed 1 base at V and 9 bases at J, with 18 bases between. The CDR3 totals 14 residues. This CDR3 reads CSVEAGESYGSYTF. The CDR3 DNA is TGCAGCGTTGAAGCAGGGGAAAGCTATGGTAGCTACACCTTC.

The chain is built from TRBV5-1 and TRBJ2-7; 11 nucleotides line up with TRBD1. Germline assignment: CDR1 SGHRS and CDR2 YFSETQ. CDR3 length: 15 amino acids. V lost 4 bases, J lost 2 bases, and 5 bases stayed unmatched. CDR3: CASSPSGQGAYEQYF. The CDR3, as DNA: TGCGCCAGCAGCCCCTCGGGACAGGGGGCCTACGAGCAGTACTTC.

The chain uses TRBV3-1 (or the pseudogene TRBV3-2) and TRBJ2-7; D remains ambiguous. This CDR3 comprises 16 residues. Germline values: CDR1 LGHDT, CDR2 YNNKEL (reference sequence). V gave up 0 bases and J gave up 0 bases, with 12 bases separating them. CDR3 DNA sequence: TGTGCCAGCAGCCAAGAGATGCAGTGGAGCTCCTACGAGCAGTACTTC. Its protein product is CASSQEMQWSSYEQYF.

V and J are TRBV25-1 and TRBJ1-6; D is unclear. Per germline, CDR1 MGHDK and CDR2 SYGVNS. This CDR3 is built from 14 residues. Trimming took 1 base from V and 8 from J, leaving 9 bases between them. The CDR3 DNA is TGTGCCAGCAGTGAATCAGCCGGAGATTCACCCCTCCACTTT. Its translation: CASSESAGDSPLHF. The full variable domain, in which reference TRBV25-1 and TRBJ1-6 provide the parts outside the CDR3, is EADIYQTPRYLVIGTGKKITLECSQTMGHDKMYWYQQDPGMELHLIHYSYGVNSTEKGDLSSESTVSRIRTEHFPLTLESARPSHTSQYLCASSESAGDSPLHFGNGTRLTVT.

J is TRBJ1-3 and V is TRBV10-3; TRBD1 might be the D (5 bases). V dropped 11 bases and J dropped 2 bases, with 19 bases sitting between them. The V gene's germline CDR1 is ENHRY and CDR2 SYGVKD. The CDR3 contains 15 residues. CDR3 region: CAVVGQGRAGNTIYF. The CDR3 DNA reads as TGTGCCGTGGTGGGGCAGGGAAGGGCTGGAAACACCATATATTTT.

As for this clone: At one end the junction does not follow the germline gene, possibly because of a read error. The CDR3 DNA reads as TGTGCCAGCAGCCAGGTTAAGTGGGGGGAAGTCTTC. Protein: CASSQVKWGEVF. This chain links TRBV14 with TRBJ2-1; D is possibly TRBD2 (6 bases). From germline, CDR1 is SGHDN and CDR2 FVKESK. The CDR3 extends over 12 amino acids.

The J gene is TRBJ1-1, the V gene TRBV7-9, with D possibly matching TRBD1 (5 bases). Germline V gene sequence: CDR1 SEHNR, CDR2 FQNEAQ (reference sequence). V lost 5 bases to trimming and J lost 9 bases, with 16 bases between them. CDR3 size: 13 residues. The CDR3: CASSLDGGDKAFF. CDR3 bases: TGTGCCAGCAGCCTCGATGGGGGGGATAAAGCTTTCTTT.

The rearrangement uses TRBV10-2 and TRBJ2-7; 14 positions agree with TRBD2. J gave up 3 bases and V 7 bases, and 11 bases lay outside the gene matches. There are 17 residues in the CDR3. Germline V lookup: CDR1 WSHSY, CDR2 SAAADI. The CDR3 here is CASTRAGLAGDGYEQYF. CDR3 nucleotide sequence: TGCGCCAGCACCCGGGCGGGACTAGCGGGAGACGGCTACGAGCAGTACTTC.

The rearrangement joins TRBV12-3 or TRBV12-4 to TRBJ2-1; 11 bases are a match to TRBD2. V shed 8 bases and J 6 bases; nucleotides not matched to a gene: 3. The CDR3 runs to 13 residues. CDR3 amino acids: CASLSGGANEQFF. DNA for the CDR3: TGTGCCAGCCTTAGCGGGGGGGCCAATGAGCAGTTCTTC.

The chain recombines TRBV19 with TRBJ1-5; 9 positions agree with TRBD1. The germline gives CDR1 LNHDA, CDR2 SQIVND (reference sequence). V gave up 5 bases and J gave up 13 bases; unmatched junction bases: 18. This CDR3 contains 16 residues. CDR3: CASSPLGQGIRQRQHF. DNA for the CDR3: TGTGCCAGTAGTCCTCTAGGACAGGGGATTCGGCAGAGGCAGCATTTT.

The V call is TRBV27, the J call TRBJ1-6; TRBD1 is a possible D gene (5 bases). V was shortened by 6 bases and J by 7 bases, with 19 bases between the two germline ends. Per germline, CDR1 MNHEY and CDR2 SMNVEV (reference sequence). This CDR3 has 16 amino acids. CDR3: CASSNWGGTMNSPLHF. CDR3 sequence (DNA): TGTGCCAGCAGCAATTGGGGGGGGACTATGAATTCACCCCTCCACTTT.

The genes are TRBV9 and TRBJ2-3; possible D gene TRBD1, 5 bases. CDR1 and CDR2 (germline): SGDLS, YYNGEE. The CDR3 contains 14 residues. Trimming left V 4 bases short and J 0 bases short, with 9 bases between. CDR3 sequence (DNA): TGTGCCAGCAGCCCCAGACAGAGCACAGATACGCAGTATTTT. The encoded protein is CASSPRQSTDTQYF.

This chain uses TRBV7-2 with TRBJ1-1; possible D gene TRBD1, 5 bases. Trimming shortened V by 0 bases and J by 1 base, and 9 bases separated the two germline ends. In germline, CDR1 is SGHTA, CDR2 FQGNSA. This CDR3 spans 15 amino acids. CDR3 residues: CASSLAAGSNTEAFF. DNA for the CDR3: TGTGCCAGCAGCTTAGCGGCAGGGTCGAACACTGAAGCTTTCTTT.

J is TRBJ1-2 and V is TRBV19, with TRBD1 matching 8 bases. The CDR3 spans 13 residues. Germline V CDR1 and CDR2: LNHDA, SQIVND (reference sequence). V gave up 6 bases and J gave up 5 bases; unmatched junction bases: 5. CDR3 in amino acids: CASRSGTGYGYTF. CDR3 in DNA: TGTGCCAGTAGATCCGGGACAGGTTATGGCTACACCTTC.

The chain couples TRBV29-1 to TRBJ2-7; 11 nucleotides agree with TRBD1. The V segment lost 6 bases and the J segment 2 bases; nucleotides outside the gene matches: 9. Germline CDR1 is SQVTM and CDR2 is ANQGSEA. This CDR3 is built from 15 residues. The CDR3 region has the DNA TGCAGCGTCGCCGGGGGGGACAGGGGGACCTACGAGCAGTACTTC. Residues: CSVAGGDRGTYEQYF.

V is TRBV5-6 and J is TRBJ1-1; D call uncertain. V was clipped by 2 bases and J by 1 base, with 6 bases between them. CDR3 length: 13 amino acids. Germline V gene sequence: CDR1 SGHDT, CDR2 YYEEEE. In DNA form, the CDR3 reads TGTGCCAGCAGCTTTTCAGGGAACACTGAAGCTTTCTTT. It codes for CASSFSGNTEAFF.

Here the CDR3 DNA reads TGTGCCAGCAGTCTACTAGCGCGGAGAGTCTACGAGCAGTACTTC. It codes for CASSLLARRVYEQYF. The chain uses TRBV6-2 or TRBV6-3 and TRBJ2-7; TRBD2 matches 7 bases. The CDR3 sequence is 15 residues long. J was trimmed by 3 bases and V by 5 bases; bases with no gene match: 10. The germline CDR1 and CDR2 sequences are MNHEY and SVGEGT.

The rearrangement links TRBV18 to TRBJ1-2, with 8 positions matching TRBD1. The CDR3 length is 17 residues. Germline CDR1 is KGHSH and CDR2 is LQKENI. Losses at the gene ends were 3 bases for V and 6 bases for J; bases not matched to a gene: 15. The CDR3 sequence is CASSPPGQATVWNGYTF. The CDR3 DNA follows: TGTGCCAGCTCACCTCCGGGACAGGCGACGGTATGGAATGGCTACACCTTC.

The chain has TRBV19 and TRBJ2-7; D might be TRBD2 (6 bases). Trimming took 6 bases from V and 2 from J, leaving 14 bases between them. This CDR3 has 14 residues. The germline CDR1 and CDR2 sequences are LNHDA and SQIVND (reference sequence). The CDR3 spells CASSQGLNAYEQYF. The CDR3 nucleotides are TGTGCCAGTAGCCAGGGACTCAATGCCTACGAGCAGTACTTC.